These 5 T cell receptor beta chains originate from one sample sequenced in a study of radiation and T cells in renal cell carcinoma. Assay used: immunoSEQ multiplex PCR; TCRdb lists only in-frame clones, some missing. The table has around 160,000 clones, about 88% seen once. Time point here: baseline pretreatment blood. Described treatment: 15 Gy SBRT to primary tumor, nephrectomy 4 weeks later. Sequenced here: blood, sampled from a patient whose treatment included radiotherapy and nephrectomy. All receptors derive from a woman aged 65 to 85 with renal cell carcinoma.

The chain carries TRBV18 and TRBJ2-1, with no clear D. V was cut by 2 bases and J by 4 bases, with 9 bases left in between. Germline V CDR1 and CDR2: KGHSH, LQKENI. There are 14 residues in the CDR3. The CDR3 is CASSPGPPYNEQFF. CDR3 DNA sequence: TGTGCCAGCTCACCAGGCCCCCCGTACAATGAGCAGTTCTTC.

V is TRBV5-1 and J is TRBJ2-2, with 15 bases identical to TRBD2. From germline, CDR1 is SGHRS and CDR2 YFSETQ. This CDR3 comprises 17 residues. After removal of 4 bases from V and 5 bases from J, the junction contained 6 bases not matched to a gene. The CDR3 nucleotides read TGCGCCAGCAGCCAAGGACTAGCGGGGGGGCGAACCGGGGAGCTGTTTTTT. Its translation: CASSQGLAGGRTGELFF.

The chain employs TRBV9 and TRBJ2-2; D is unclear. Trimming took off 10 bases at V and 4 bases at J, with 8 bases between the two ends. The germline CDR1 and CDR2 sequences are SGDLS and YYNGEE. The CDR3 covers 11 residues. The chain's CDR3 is CASDSTGELFF. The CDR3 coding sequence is TGTGCCTCTGACTCCACCGGGGAGCTGTTTTTT.

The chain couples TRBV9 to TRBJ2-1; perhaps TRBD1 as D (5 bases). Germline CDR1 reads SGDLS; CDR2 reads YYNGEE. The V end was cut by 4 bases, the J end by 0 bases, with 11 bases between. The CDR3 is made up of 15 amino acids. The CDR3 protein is CASSILDSSYNEQFF. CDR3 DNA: TGTGCCAGCAGCATCCTCGACAGCTCCTACAATGAGCAGTTCTTC.

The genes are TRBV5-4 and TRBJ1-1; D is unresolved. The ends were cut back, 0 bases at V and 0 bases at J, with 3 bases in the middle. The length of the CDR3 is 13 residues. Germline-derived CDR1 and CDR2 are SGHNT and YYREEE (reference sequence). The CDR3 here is CASSLGLNTEAFF. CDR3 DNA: TGTGCCAGCAGCTTGGGGTTGAACACTGAAGCTTTCTTT.